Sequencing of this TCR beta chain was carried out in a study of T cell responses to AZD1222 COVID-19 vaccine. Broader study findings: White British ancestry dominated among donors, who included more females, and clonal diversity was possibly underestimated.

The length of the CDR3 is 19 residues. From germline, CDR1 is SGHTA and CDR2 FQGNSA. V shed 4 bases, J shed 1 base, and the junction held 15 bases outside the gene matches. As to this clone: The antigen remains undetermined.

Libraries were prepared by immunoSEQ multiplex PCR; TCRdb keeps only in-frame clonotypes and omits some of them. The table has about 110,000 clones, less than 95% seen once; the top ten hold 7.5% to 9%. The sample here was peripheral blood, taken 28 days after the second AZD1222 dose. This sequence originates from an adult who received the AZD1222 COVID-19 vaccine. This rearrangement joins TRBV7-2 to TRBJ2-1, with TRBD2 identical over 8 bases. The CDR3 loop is CASSSPGPGGPWSYNEQFF. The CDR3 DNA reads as TGTGCCAGCAGCTCCCCAGGGCCGGGGGGGCCTTGGTCCTACAATGAGCAGTTCTTC.